This T cell receptor (beta chain) was obtained from a study of type 1 and type 2 diabetes patients. Whole-study context: T cells were magnetically sorted from PBMCs as CD4+ or CD8+ subsets. Findings and caveats of the study: Groups were not age- or gender-matched, which may bias interpretation.

PCR was run on genomic DNA. The TCR beta CDR3 region was amplified using 30 forward and 13 reverse primers. TCRdb reprocessed the multiplex PCR reads with MiXCR, giving one entry per CDR3 protein. The sample lists about 250,000 distinct CDR3 sequences, around 47% occurring once. In the case of this clonotype: Its antigen is not known.

V was pared by 4 bases and J by 3 bases, with 13 bases of the junction left unmatched. Germline CDR1 and CDR2: SNHLY and FYNNEI. The CDR3 is made up of 17 amino acids. This chain connects TRBV2 to TRBJ2-3; 7 bases map to TRBD2. The receptor comes from a man younger than 35 with type 2 diabetes. Sequenced input: peripheral blood mononuclear cells (PBMCs). The CDR3 nucleotides read TGTGCCAGCAGTGTGGCTTTCGGGCGGGAGAGGACAGATACGCAGTATTTT. Translation: CASSVAFGRERTDTQYF.